This T cell receptor (beta chain) was sequenced for a study of cytomegalovirus exposure and HLA in healthy donors. The PCR employed 60 Vbeta primers together with 13 Jbeta primers. Profiling relied on immunoSEQ multiplex PCR, and the TCRdb table lists in-frame clones only, not all of them. The sample has approximately 81,000 clones; about 81% are singletons. Remarks on this clone: No antigen is known for it.

Study-level points and caveats: When the data were analyzed later, several of the most significant clusters appeared to be linked to common viral pathogens. In a later analysis, V- and J-gene trimming of beta chains associated with a DCLRE1C missense variant, replicated independently. Diagnosis of cytomegalovirus status made by the classifier reportedly showed high specificity and sensitivity.

The V and J ends lost 3 bases and 7 bases respectively, with 16 bases between them. CDR1 is LGHNT, CDR2 FRNRAP, per germline. The CDR3 length is 16 residues. The chain is built from TRBV12-5 and TRBJ1-6; TRBD1 is a possible D gene (6 bases). This TCR came from a woman between 50 and 59 years old in good health and CMV-seronegative. The sample taken for sequencing was PBMCs. This CDR3 is CASGFFQGRINSPLHF. Here the CDR3 DNA reads TGTGCTAGTGGTTTTTTTCAGGGGAGAATCAATTCACCCCTCCACTTT. Filled out from reference TRBV12-5 and TRBJ1-6, the complete variable domain reads DARVTQTPRHKVTEMGQEVTMRCQPILGHNTVFWYRQTMMQGLELLAYFRNRAPLDDSGMPKDRFSAEMPDATLATLKIQPSEPRDSAVYFCASGFFQGRINSPLHFGNGTRLTVT.